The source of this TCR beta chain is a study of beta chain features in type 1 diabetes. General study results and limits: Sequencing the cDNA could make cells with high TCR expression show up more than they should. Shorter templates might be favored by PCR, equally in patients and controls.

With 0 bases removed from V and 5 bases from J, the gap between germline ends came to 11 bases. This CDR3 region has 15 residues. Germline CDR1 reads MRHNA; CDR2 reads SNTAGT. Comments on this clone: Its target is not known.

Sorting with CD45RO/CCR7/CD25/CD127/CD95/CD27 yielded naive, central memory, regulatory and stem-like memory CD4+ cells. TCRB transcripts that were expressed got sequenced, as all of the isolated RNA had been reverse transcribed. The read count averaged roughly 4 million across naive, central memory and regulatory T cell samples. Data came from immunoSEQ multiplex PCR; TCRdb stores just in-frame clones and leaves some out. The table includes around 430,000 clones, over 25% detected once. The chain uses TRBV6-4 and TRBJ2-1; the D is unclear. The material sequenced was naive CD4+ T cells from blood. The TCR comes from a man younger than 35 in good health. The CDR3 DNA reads TGTGCCAGCAGTGACTCGGCTAGAGCGAACAATGAGCAGTTCTTC. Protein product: CASSDSARANNEQFF.